This TCR beta chain was observed in a study of cytomegalovirus exposure and HLA in healthy donors. A word on this clone: Its antigen is as yet unknown.

After removal of 4 bases from V and 9 bases from J, the junction contained 15 bases not matched to a gene. CDR3 length equals 16 residues. Germline CDR1 MGHRA, CDR2 YSYEKL. Findings of the study overall: Generally TCR sequences proved uncommon, though certain public TCRs appeared in numerous donors. TCR clusters originating in the first cohort tended to co-occur in the roughly 120 validation repertoires, according to a later analysis.

Clones were read by immunoSEQ multiplex PCR, and TCRdb kept only the in-frame ones, dropping some. This sample yields under 150,000 clones, of which 85% to 90% are seen a single time; just under 6.5% belongs to the top ten. The TCR sequence derives from a woman between 18 and 29 years old in good health and CMV-seropositive. The sample consisted of PBMCs. V and J are TRBV4-1 and TRBJ2-1; TRBD2 aligns across 7 bases. The DNA of the CDR3 is TGCGCCAGCAGCCCGGAAGGTCTAGCGGCGTGGGGTGAGCAGTTCTTC. As protein: CASSPEGLAAWGEQFF.